This T cell receptor beta chain stems from a study of regulatory T cells in long-lasting Graves disease. This clonotype was observed a few times. Its cognate antigen is unknown. This CDR3 contains 15 residues. V lost 3 bases, J lost 3 bases, and 13 bases lay in between. Germline V gene data show CDR1 as KGHDR and CDR2 as SFDVKD. Study-wide points: Persistent disease was associated with favored TRBV28 usage and with favored use of TRBJ1-2 and TRBJ2-5. Researchers reported studying only peripheral blood, not thyroid tissue.

iRepertoire HTBI primers and Arm-PCR of CDR3 regions built TCR beta libraries. TCRdb recomputed calls from the multiplex PCR reads with MiXCR, one row per CDR3 protein. The sample shows approximately 540,000 distinct CDR3 sequences, more than 10% of them seen only once. As to time point: newly diagnosed GD, antithyroid drugs for less than 3 months. Researchers made the TCR library from RNA that was extracted from PBMCs. The data were also submitted as part of a second study, on T cells in Graves' hyperthyroidism and ophthalmopathy. This second study notes: Most expanded thyroid clonotypes above 0.001 also appeared in blood.

The starting material was peripheral blood mononuclear cells (PBMCs), obtained at new diagnosis, from a patient treated with antithyroid drugs. The clonotype was recovered from a woman in her thirties with Graves disease. V and J are TRBV24-1 and TRBJ2-5; the D gene is possibly TRBD1 (6 bases). CDR3 in DNA: TGTGCCACCAGTGATCCCCCGCCAGGGGAAGAGACCCAGTACTTC. It specifies CATSDPPPGEETQYF.